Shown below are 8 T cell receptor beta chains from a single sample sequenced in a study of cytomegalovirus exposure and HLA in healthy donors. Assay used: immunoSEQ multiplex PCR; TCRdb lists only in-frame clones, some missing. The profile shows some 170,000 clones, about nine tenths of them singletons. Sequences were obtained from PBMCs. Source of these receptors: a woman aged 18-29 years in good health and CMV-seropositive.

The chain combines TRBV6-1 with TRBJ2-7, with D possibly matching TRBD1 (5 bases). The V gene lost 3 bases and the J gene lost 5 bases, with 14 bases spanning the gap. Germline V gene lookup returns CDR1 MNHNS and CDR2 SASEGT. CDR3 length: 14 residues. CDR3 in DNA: TGTGCCAGCAGTGAGGCCCAGGGTGGCCACGAGCAGTACTTC. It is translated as CASSEAQGGHEQYF.

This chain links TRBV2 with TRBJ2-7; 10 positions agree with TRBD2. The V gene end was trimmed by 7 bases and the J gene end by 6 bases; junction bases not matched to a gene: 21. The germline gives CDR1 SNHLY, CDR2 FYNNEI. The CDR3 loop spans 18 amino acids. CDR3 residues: CASMGSLAGASGSLEQYF. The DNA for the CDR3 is TGTGCCAGCATGGGATCTCTCGCCGGGGCTAGCGGGAGCCTCGAGCAGTACTTC.

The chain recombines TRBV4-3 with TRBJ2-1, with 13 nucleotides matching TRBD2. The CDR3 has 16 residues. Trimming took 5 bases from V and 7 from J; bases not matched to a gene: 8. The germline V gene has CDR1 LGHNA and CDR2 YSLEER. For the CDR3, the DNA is TGCGCCAGCAGCAAGGGACTAGCGGGAACTCGGAATGAGCAGTTCTTC. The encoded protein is CASSKGLAGTRNEQFF.

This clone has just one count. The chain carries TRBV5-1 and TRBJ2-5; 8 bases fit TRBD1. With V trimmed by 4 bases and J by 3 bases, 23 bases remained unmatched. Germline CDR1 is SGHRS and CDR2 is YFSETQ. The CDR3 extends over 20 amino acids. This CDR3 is CASSLRPLRLSGTGKETQYF. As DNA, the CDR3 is TGCGCCAGCAGCCTCCGTCCCCTCCGGCTATCCGGGACAGGAAAAGAGACCCAGTACTTC. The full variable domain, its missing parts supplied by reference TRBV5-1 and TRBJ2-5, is KAGVTQTPRYLIKTRGQQVTLSCSPISGHRSVSWYQQTPGQGLQFLFEYFSETQRNKGNFPGRFSGRQFSNSRSEMNVSTLELGDSALYLCASSLRPLRLSGTGKETQYFGPGTRLLVL.

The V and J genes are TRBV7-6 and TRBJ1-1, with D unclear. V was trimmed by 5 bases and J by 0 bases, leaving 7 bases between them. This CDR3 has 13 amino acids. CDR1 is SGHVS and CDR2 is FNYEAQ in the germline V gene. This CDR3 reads CASSTRLNTEAFF. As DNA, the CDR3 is TGTGCCAGCAGCACCCGGTTGAACACTGAAGCTTTCTTT.

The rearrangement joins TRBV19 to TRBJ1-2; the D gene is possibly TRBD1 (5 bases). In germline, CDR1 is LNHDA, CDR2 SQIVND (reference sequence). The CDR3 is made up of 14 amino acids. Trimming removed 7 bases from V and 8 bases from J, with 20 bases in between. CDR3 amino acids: CASTPFGAAEGYTF. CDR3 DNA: TGTGCCAGTACCCCGTTTGGGGCAGCTGAGGGCTACACCTTC.

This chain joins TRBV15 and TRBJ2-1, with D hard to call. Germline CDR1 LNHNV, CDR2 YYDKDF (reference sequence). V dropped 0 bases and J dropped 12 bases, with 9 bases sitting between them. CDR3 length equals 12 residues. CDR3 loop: CATSRDTRGQFF. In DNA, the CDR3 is TGTGCCACCAGCAGAGATACCCGCGGGCAGTTCTTC.

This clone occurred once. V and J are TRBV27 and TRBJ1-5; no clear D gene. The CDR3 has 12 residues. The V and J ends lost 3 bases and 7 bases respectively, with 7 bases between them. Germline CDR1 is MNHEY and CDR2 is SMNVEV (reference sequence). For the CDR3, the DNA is TGTGCCAGCAGTTTTGGAGGGCAGCCCCAGCATTTT. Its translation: CASSFGGQPQHF.